The sequence of this TCR beta chain was determined in a study of kidney transplant recipient with SARS-CoV-2 infection. In germline, CDR1 is MRHNA, CDR2 SNTAGT. This CDR3 has 17 residues. With 5 bases removed from V and 4 bases from J, the gap between germline ends came to 23 bases. Concerning this clonotype: It may be a read error: a sequence one base away is much more abundant.

TCRdb itself ran the reads through MiXCR, one entry per CDR3 protein. The sample lists approximately 240,000 distinct CDR3 sequences, about 28% occurring once. The chain carries TRBV6-4 and TRBJ1-2, with D hard to call. This TCR came from a male patient in his 30s who had COVID-19 and was a kidney transplant recipient. Some T cells may be graft donor cells. The sequences come from a blood sample, collected at baseline and on roughly day 110 from a kidney transplant recipient. CDR3 bases: TGTGCCAGCAGTTTCTTTTGCTCACACGTAAAGACCTATGGCTACACCTTC. Translating it yields CASSFFCSHVKTYGYTF.